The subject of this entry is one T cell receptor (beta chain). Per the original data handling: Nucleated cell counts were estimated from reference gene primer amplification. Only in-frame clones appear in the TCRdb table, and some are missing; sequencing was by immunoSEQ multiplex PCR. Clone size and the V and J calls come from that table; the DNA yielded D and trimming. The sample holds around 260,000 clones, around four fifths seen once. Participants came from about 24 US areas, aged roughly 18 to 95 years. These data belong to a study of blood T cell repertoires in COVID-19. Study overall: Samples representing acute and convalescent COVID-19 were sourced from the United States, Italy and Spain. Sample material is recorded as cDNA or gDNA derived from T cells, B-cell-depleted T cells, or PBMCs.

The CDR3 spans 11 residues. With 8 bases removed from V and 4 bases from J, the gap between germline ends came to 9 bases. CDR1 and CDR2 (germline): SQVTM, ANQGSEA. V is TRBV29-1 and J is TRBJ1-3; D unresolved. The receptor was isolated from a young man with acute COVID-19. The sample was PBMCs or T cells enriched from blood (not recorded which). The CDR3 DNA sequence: TGCAGCTCCAAAATGGGAAACACCATATATTTT. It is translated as CSSKMGNTIYF.